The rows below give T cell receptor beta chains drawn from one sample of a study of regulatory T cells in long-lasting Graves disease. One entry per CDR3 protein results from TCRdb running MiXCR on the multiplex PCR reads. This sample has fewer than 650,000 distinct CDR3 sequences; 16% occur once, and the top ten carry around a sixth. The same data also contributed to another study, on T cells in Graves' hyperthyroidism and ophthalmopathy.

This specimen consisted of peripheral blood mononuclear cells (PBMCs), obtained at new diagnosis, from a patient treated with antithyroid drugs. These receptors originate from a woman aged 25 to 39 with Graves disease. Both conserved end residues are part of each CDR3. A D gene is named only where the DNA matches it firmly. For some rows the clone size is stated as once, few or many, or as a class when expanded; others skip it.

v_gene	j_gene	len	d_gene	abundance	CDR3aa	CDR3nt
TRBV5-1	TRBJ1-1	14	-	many	CASSLDLGNTEAFF	TGCGCCAGCAGCTTGGACCTGGGGAACACTGAAGCTTTCTTT
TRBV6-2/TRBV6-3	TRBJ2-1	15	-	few	CASSYSIAALDEQFF	TGTGCCAGCAGTTACTCAATAGCGGCCCTCGATGAGCAGTTCTTC
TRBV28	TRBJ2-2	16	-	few	CASSLHGTGRTGELFF	TGTGCCAGCAGTTTACACGGGACGGGACGCACCGGGGAGCTGTTTTTT
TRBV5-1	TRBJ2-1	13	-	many	CASKVLGNNEQFF	TGCGCCAGCAAAGTCCTTGGCAACAATGAGCAGTTCTTC
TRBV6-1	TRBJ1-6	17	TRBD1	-	CASRSLWEGQANSPLHF	TGTGCCAGCAGAAGCCTTTGGGAGGGACAGGCCAATTCACCCCTCCACTTT
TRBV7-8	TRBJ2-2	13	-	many	CASSLHRNGELFF	TGTGCCAGCAGCCTCCACCGAAACGGGGAGCTGTTTTTT
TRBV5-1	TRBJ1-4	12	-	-	CASGGTDEKLFF	TGCGCCAGCGGGGGAACGGACGAAAAACTGTTTTTT
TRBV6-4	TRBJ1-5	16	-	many	CASSDSGGYSNQPQHF	TGTGCCAGCAGTGACTCGGGGGGTTATAGCAATCAGCCCCAGCATTTT
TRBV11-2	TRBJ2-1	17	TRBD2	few	CASSSEVIAGGPHEQFF	TGTGCCAGCAGCTCCGAGGTTATAGCGGGAGGGCCTCATGAGCAGTTCTTC
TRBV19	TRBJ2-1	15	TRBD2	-	CASSMGSGRAREQFF	TGTGCCAGTAGTATGGGTAGCGGGAGGGCCCGGGAGCAGTTCTTC
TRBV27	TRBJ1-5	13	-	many	CASSLRGDQPQHF	TGTGCCAGCAGTTTACGAGGGGATCAGCCCCAGCATTTT
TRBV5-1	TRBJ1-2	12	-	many	CASSRNAYGYTF	TGCGCCAGCAGCCGAAACGCTTATGGCTACACCTTC
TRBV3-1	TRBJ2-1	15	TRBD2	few	CASSFGLAGVYEQFF	TGTGCCAGCAGCTTTGGACTAGCGGGAGTCTATGAGCAGTTCTTC
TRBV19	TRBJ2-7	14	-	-	CASSIQDGPYEQYF	TGTGCCAGTAGTATCCAGGACGGCCCTTACGAGCAGTACTTC
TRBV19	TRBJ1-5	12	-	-	CASTVPGQPQHF	TGTGCCAGTACAGTCCCGGGTCAGCCCCAGCATTTT
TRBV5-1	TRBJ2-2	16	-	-	CASSLASGQNTGELFF	TGCGCCAGCAGCTTGGCCTCGGGACAAAACACCGGGGAGCTGTTTTTT
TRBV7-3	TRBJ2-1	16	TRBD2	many	CASGVGLAGGSNEQFF	TGTGCCAGCGGGGTTGGGCTAGCGGGAGGTAGCAATGAGCAGTTCTTC
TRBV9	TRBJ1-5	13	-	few	CASSPDGVQPQHF	TGTGCCAGCAGCCCCGATGGGGTCCAGCCCCAGCATTTT
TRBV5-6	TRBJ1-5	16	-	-	CASSLSGVVSNQPQHF	TGTGCCAGCAGCTTGTCCGGGGTGGTTAGCAATCAGCCCCAGCATTTT
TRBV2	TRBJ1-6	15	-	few	CASSELGQGGSPLHF	TGTGCCAGCAGTGAGTTAGGTCAGGGTGGATCACCCCTCCACTTT
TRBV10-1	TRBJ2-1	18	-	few	CASSESTGGLASVDEQFF	TGCGCCAGCAGTGAGTCGACAGGGGGACTAGCAAGTGTCGATGAGCAGTTCTTC
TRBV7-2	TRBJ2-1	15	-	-	CASSLGGISYNEQFF	TGTGCCAGCAGCTTAGGTGGGATCTCCTACAATGAGCAGTTCTTC
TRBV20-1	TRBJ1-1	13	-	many	CSASKNIGSGAFF	TGCAGTGCTAGCAAGAATATCGGCAGCGGAGCTTTCTTT
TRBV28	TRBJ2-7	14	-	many	CASSLGSISYEQYF	TGTGCCAGCAGTTTGGGCAGTATCTCCTACGAGCAGTACTTC
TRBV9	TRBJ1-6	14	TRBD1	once	CASSAKDRDVPLHF	TGTGCCAGCAGCGCCAAAGACAGGGATGTCCCCCTCCACTTT
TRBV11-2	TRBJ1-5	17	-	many	CASSPRIGDYSNQPQHF	TGTGCCAGCAGCCCGAGGATTGGGGATTATAGCAATCAGCCCCAGCATTTT
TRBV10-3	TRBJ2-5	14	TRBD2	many	CAISGGSQEKAQYF	TGTGCCATCAGTGGCGGGAGCCAAGAGAAGGCCCAGTACTTC
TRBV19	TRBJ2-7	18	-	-	CSSSPTGRVGTRLDEQYF	TGTTCCAGTAGTCCAACCGGACGGGTGGGGACCAGGCTGGACGAGCAGTACTTC
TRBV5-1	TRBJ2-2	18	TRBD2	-	CVSSVRLAGGKNTGELFF	TGCGTCAGCAGCGTCCGACTAGCGGGAGGGAAGAACACCGGGGAGCTGTTTTTT
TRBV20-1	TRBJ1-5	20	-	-	CSARPRVTTAISYSNQPQHF	TGCAGTGCTAGACCCAGGGTTACGACAGCCATAAGTTATAGCAATCAGCCCCAGCATTTT
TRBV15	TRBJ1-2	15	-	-	CATSTPGAKGDGYTF	TGTGCCACCTCGACCCCAGGGGCCAAGGGTGATGGCTACACCTTC
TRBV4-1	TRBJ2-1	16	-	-	CASSQGAEGIYNEQFF	TGCGCCAGCAGCCAAGGTGCGGAGGGGATTTACAATGAGCAGTTCTTC
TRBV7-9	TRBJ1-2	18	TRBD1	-	CASSVPGQTLYEDYGYTF	TGTGCCAGCAGCGTACCGGGACAGACCCTTTATGAGGACTATGGCTACACCTTC
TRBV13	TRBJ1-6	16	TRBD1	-	CASRDLRGQGFSPLHF	TGTGCCAGCAGGGACCTGAGAGGACAGGGATTCTCTCCCCTCCACTTT
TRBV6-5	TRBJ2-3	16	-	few	CASSYLVGLGTDTQYF	TGTGCCAGCAGTTACCTGGTGGGTTTGGGCACAGATACGCAGTATTTT
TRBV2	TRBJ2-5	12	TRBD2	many	CASSGLAETQYF	TGTGCCAGCAGTGGACTAGCAGAGACCCAGTACTTC
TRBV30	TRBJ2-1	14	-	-	CAWSRGNQFNEQFF	TGTGCCTGGAGTCGCGGGAACCAATTCAATGAGCAGTTCTTC
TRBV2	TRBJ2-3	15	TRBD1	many	CASSETGGARNTQYF	TGTGCCAGCAGTGAGACAGGGGGCGCGAGGAATACGCAGTATTTT
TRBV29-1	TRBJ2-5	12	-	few	CSVKQDQETQYF	TGCAGCGTTAAGCAGGACCAAGAGACCCAGTACTTC
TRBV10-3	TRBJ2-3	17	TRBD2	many	CAISESAGLTSTDTQYF	TGTGCCATCAGTGAGTCGGCGGGACTAACTAGCACAGATACGCAGTATTTT
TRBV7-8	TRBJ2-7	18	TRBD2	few	CASTPQWWTSGDSYEQYF	TGTGCCAGCACCCCCCAGTGGTGGACTAGCGGGGACTCCTACGAGCAGTACTTC
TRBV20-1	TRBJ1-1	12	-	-	CSASWQNTEAFF	TGCAGTGCTAGTTGGCAGAACACTGAAGCTTTCTTT
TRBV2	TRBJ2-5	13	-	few	CASKLMELETQYF	TGTGCCAGCAAACTAATGGAGTTGGAGACCCAGTACTTC
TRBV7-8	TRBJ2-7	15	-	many	CASSFLDRDSYEQYF	TGTGCCAGCAGCTTCCTGGACAGAGACTCCTACGAGCAGTACTTC
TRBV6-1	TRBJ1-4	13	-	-	CASSLRNEEKLFF	TGTGCCAGCAGCCTCCGGAACGAGGAAAAACTGTTTTTT
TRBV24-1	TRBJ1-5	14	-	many	CATSEGRNNQPQHF	TGTGCCACCAGTGAGGGACGGAACAATCAGCCCCAGCATTTT
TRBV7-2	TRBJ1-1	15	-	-	CASSSRTVLNTEAFF	TGTGCCAGCAGCAGCCGGACGGTCCTGAACACTGAAGCTTTCTTT
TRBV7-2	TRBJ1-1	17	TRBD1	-	CASSPTPGQGAWTEAFF	TGTGCCAGCAGCCCGACCCCCGGACAGGGGGCATGGACTGAAGCTTTCTTT
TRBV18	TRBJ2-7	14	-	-	CASSPPGARYEQYF	TGTGCCAGCTCACCACCGGGGGCGCGGTACGAGCAGTACTTC
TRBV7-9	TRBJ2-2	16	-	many	CASSQRQVANTGELFF	TGTGCCAGCAGCCAACGGCAGGTCGCGAACACCGGGGAGCTGTTTTTT
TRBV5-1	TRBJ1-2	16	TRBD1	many	CASSLDLGQVFYGYTF	TGCGCCAGCAGCTTGGACCTGGGACAGGTGTTCTATGGCTACACCTTC
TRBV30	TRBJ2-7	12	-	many	CAWSVLDVEQYF	TGTGCCTGGAGTGTGCTGGATGTCGAGCAGTACTTC
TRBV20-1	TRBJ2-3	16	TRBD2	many	CSARDWASGATDTQYF	TGCAGTGCTAGAGATTGGGCTAGCGGGGCCACAGATACGCAGTATTTT
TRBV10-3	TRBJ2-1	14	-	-	CAISESDGYNEQFF	TGTGCCATCAGTGAGTCAGACGGTTACAATGAGCAGTTCTTC
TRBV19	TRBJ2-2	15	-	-	CASSIEGLLTGELFF	TGTGCCAGTAGTATAGAGGGACTGTTGACCGGGGAGCTGTTTTTT